These 11 T cell receptor beta chains share one sample of origin, sequenced in a study of blood T cell repertoires in COVID-19 (dated by TCRdb to the early 2020s). Libraries were built with the immunoSEQ multiplex PCR assay. TCRdb carries this immuneACCESS record with in-frame sequences only. Its versions omit some clonotypes, under half of them owing to an unresolved V gene in the studies checked, with the rest unexplained. The sample contains approximately 290,000 clones, under 90% of them found a single time. The ten most abundant clones make up 11% of the sample. The specimen was peripheral blood. These receptors were collected from a woman younger than 45 with COVID-19, enrolled during active disease.

The gene calls are TRBV5-1 and TRBJ2-1; maybe TRBD2 (6 bases). Germline values: CDR1 SGHRS, CDR2 YFSETQ. CDR3 size: 15 residues. V was trimmed by 0 bases and J by 2 bases, leaving 9 bases between them. Here the CDR3 reads CASSLGVAAYNEQFF. CDR3 nucleotides: TGCGCCAGCAGCTTGGGAGTAGCGGCCTACAATGAGCAGTTCTTC.

Details on this clone: The identical CDR3 is also encoded by other nucleotide sequences in the sample. This sequence joins TRBV5-1 and TRBJ2-5; perhaps TRBD2 as D (6 bases). The CDR3 totals 14 residues. Germline lookup yields CDR1 SGHRS and CDR2 YFSETQ. V shed 0 bases and J shed 4 bases, with 10 bases lying between them. CDR3 residues: CASSLEGRGETQYF. In DNA, the CDR3 is TGCGCCAGCAGCTTGGAGGGGCGGGGAGAGACCCAGTACTTC.

This clone has a single count. The rearrangement links TRBV6-1 to TRBJ1-2, with TRBD1 matching over 10 bases. Germline lookup yields CDR1 MNHNS and CDR2 SASEGT. The junction had 20 bases not matched to a gene; V was cut back by 2 bases and J by 8 bases. The CDR3 totals 19 residues. CDR3 protein: CASSEPSHLSRDRGLGYTF. The DNA for the CDR3 is TGTGCCAGCAGTGAACCGTCGCACCTGTCCCGGGACAGGGGACTGGGCTACACCTTC.

The CDR3, as DNA: TGCGCCAGCAGCTTCGGGGGGTCCTACACCGGGGAGCTGTTTTTT. It encodes CASSFGGSYTGELFF. V is TRBV5-1 and J is TRBJ2-2; 7 bases line up with TRBD2. There are 15 residues in the CDR3. The V gene end was trimmed by 2 bases and the J gene end by 3 bases; junction bases not matched to a gene: 4. CDR1 and CDR2 (germline): SGHRS, YFSETQ.

This chain uses TRBV24-1 with TRBJ1-5, with 10 nucleotides matching TRBD1. CDR3 size: 15 residues. Germline values: CDR1 KGHDR, CDR2 SFDVKD. V was pared by 6 bases and J by 5 bases, with 6 bases of the junction left unmatched. In DNA, the CDR3 is TGTGCCACCAGTCCCGGGACAGGGGCTGATCAGCCCCAGCATTTT. It is translated as CATSPGTGADQPQHF.

This clone has just one count. The chain employs TRBV27 and TRBJ2-7; D is unresolved. Germline V gene data show CDR1 as MNHEY and CDR2 as SMNVEV (reference sequence). CDR3 length: 13 residues. Trimming left V 2 bases short and J 5 bases short, with 10 bases between. The CDR3 sequence is CASSLGPKHEQYF. The DNA for the CDR3 is TGTGCCAGCAGTTTAGGGCCAAAACACGAGCAGTACTTC.

The CDR3 spells CASSLELRAGYEAFF. CDR3 sequence (DNA): TGTGCCAGCAGCTTAGAATTGAGAGCAGGGTATGAAGCTTTCTTT. The chain couples TRBV7-8 to TRBJ1-1; the D gene is possibly TRBD1 (5 bases). The CDR3 runs to 15 residues. Trimming removed 1 base from V and 7 bases from J, with 16 bases in between. Germline values: CDR1 SGHVS, CDR2 FQNEAQ.

The chain employs TRBV7-9 and TRBJ2-7; maybe TRBD1 (6 bases). V lost 5 bases and J lost 3, with 14 bases in between. Germline values: CDR1 SEHNR, CDR2 FQNEAQ (reference sequence). The CDR3 has 14 residues. CDR3 loop: CASSPPWTDYEQYF. The CDR3 coding sequence is TGTGCCAGCAGCCCCCCCTGGACAGACTACGAGCAGTACTTC.

This chain links TRBV27 with TRBJ2-1; D is perhaps TRBD2 (5 bases). Germline values: CDR1 MNHEY, CDR2 SMNVEV (reference sequence). The V gene lost 4 bases and the J gene lost 9 bases, with 19 bases spanning the gap. This CDR3 has 15 amino acids. As DNA, the CDR3 is TGTGCCAGCAGTTGGGAGTGGGGTACCGTGTCTGAGCAGTTCTTC. Translating it yields CASSWEWGTVSEQFF.

This chain uses TRBV5-4 with TRBJ1-2; 8 nucleotides line up with TRBD1. The CDR3 sequence is 16 residues long. The germline gives CDR1 SGHNT, CDR2 YYREEE (reference sequence). With V trimmed by 4 bases and J by 1 base, 9 bases remained unmatched. Here the CDR3 reads CASSRPNRGFNYGYTF. CDR3 coding DNA: TGTGCCAGCAGCCGACCCAACAGGGGGTTTAACTATGGCTACACCTTC.

The CDR3, as DNA: TGTGCCACCAGTGATGGGGGCGGGGGGCAGTTCTTC. Its protein product is CATSDGGGGQFF. V usage is TRBV24-1 and J usage is TRBJ2-1; D perhaps matches TRBD2 (7 bases). V was cut by 3 bases and J by 12 bases, with 11 bases left in between. CDR1 is KGHDR, CDR2 SFDVKD, per germline. The CDR3 contains 12 residues.